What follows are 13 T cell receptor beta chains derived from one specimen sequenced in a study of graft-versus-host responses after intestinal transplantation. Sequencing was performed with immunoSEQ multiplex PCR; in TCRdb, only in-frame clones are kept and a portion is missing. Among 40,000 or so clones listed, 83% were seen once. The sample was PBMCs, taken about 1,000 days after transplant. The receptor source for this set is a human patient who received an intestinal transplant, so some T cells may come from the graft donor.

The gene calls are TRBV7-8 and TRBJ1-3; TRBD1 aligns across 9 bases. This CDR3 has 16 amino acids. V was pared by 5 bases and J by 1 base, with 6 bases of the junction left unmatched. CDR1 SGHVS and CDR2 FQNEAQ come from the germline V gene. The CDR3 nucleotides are TGTGCCAGCAGCGTCACAGGGGGCTTTTCTGGAAACACCATATATTTT. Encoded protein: CASSVTGGFSGNTIYF. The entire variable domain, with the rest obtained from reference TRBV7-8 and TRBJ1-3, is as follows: GAGVSQSPRYKVAKRGQDVALRCDPISGHVSLFWYQQALGQGPEFLTYFQNEAQLDKSGLPSDRFFAERPEGSVSTLKIQRTQQEDSAVYLCASSVTGGFSGNTIYFGEGSWLTVV.

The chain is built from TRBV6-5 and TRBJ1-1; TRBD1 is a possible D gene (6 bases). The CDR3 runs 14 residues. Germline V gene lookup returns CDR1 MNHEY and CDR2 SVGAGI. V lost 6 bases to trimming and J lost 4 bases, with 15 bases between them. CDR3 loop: CASRLDSQSTEAFF. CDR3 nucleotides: TGTGCCAGCAGATTGGACAGCCAAAGCACTGAAGCTTTCTTT.

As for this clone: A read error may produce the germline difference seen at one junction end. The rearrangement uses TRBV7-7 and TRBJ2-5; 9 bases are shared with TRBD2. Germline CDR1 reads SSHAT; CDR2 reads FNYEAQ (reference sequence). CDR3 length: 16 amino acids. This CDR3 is CASSLSASGTQETQYF. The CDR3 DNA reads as TGTGCTAGCAGCTTATCCGCTAGCGGGACCCAAGAGACCCAGTACTTC. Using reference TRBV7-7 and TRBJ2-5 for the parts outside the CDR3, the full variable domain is GAGVSQSPRYKVTKRGQDVTLRCDPISSHATLYWYQQALGQGPEFLTYFNYEAQPDKSGLPSDRFSAERPEGSISTLTIQRTEQRDSAMYRCASSLSASGTQETQYFGPGTRLLVL.

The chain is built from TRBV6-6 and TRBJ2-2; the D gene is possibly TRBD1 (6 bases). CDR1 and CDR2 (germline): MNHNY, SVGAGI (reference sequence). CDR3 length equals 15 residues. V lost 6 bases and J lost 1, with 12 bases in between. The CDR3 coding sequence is TGTGCCAGCAGGGTTGACAGGAGGAACACCGGGGAGCTGTTTTTT. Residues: CASRVDRRNTGELFF.

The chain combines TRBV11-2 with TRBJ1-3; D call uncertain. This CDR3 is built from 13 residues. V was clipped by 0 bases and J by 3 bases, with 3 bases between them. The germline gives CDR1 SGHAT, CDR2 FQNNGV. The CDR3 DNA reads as TGTGCCAGCAGCTTAGAGGTTGGAAACACCATATATTTT. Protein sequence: CASSLEVGNTIYF.

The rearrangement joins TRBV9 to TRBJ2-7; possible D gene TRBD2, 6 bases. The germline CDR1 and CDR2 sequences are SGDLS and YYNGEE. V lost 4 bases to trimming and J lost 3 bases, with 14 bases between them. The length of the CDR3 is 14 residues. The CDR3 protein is CASSSTSRYYEQYF. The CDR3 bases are TGTGCCAGCAGCTCGACTAGTCGATACTACGAGCAGTACTTC.

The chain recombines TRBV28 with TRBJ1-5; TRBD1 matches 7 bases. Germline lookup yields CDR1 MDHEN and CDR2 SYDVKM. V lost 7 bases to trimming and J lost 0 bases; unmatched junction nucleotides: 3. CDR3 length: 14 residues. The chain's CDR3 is CASKQGNSNQPQHF. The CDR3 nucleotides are TGTGCCAGCAAACAGGGGAATAGCAATCAGCCCCAGCATTTT. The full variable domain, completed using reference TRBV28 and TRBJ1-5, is DVKVTQSSRYLVKRTGEKVFLECVQDMDHENMFWYRQDPGLGLRLIYFSYDVKMKEKGDIPEGYSVSREKKERFSLILESASTNQTSMYLCASKQGNSNQPQHFGDGTRLSIL.

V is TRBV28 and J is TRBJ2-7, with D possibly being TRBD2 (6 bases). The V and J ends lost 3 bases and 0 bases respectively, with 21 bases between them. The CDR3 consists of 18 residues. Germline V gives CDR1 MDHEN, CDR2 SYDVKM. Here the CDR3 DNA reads TGTGCCAGCAGTTTCCATCCTGTCGGGAGCCTTTTCTCCTACGAGCAGTACTTC. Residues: CASSFHPVGSLFSYEQYF.

CDR3 sequence (DNA): TGTGCCAGCAGCTTCGGCCTCTCCTACGAGCAGTACTTC. It yields the protein CASSFGLSYEQYF. The rearrangement uses TRBV7-6 and TRBJ2-7; D remains ambiguous. Germline values: CDR1 SGHVS, CDR2 FNYEAQ. Trimming took 3 bases from V and 0 from J, leaving 6 bases between them. The length of the CDR3 is 13 residues.

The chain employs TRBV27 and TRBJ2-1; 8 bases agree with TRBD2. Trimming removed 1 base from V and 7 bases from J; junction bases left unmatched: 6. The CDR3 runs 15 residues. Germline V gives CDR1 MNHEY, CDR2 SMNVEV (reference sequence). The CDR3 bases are TGTGCCAGCAGTTTATACGCGGGAGGAGGAAATGAGCAGTTCTTC. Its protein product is CASSLYAGGGNEQFF.

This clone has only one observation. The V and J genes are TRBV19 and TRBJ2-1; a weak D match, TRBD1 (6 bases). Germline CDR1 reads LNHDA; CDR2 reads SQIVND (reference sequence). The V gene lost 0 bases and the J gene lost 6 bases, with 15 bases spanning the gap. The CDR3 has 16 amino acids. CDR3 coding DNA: TGTGCCAGTAGTATAGATCAGGGTGGCAGGGGCAATGAGCAGTTCTTC. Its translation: CASSIDQGGRGNEQFF.

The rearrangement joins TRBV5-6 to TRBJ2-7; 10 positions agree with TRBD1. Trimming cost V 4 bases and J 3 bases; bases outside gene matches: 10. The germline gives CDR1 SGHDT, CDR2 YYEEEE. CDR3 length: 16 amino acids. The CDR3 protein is CASSLAGTGEGYEQYF. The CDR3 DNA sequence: TGTGCCAGCAGCCTCGCTGGGACAGGGGAAGGCTACGAGCAGTACTTC. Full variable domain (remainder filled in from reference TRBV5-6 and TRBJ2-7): DAGVTQSPTHLIKTRGQQVTLRCSPKSGHDTVSWYQQALGQGPQFIFQYYEEEERQRGNFPDRFSGHQFPNYSSELNVNALLLGDSALYLCASSLAGTGEGYEQYFGPGTRLTVT.

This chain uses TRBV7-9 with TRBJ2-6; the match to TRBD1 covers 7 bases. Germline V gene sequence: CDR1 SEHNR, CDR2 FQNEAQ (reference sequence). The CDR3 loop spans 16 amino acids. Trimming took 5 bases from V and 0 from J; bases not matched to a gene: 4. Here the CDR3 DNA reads TGTGCCAGCAGCGTGACAGGGCTCTCTGGGGCCAACGTCCTGACTTTC. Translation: CASSVTGLSGANVLTF.